The text below deals with one T cell receptor beta chain. These data come from a study of T cell repertoires in cytomegalovirus infection. With V trimmed by 3 bases and J by 7 bases, 12 bases remained unmatched. Germline CDR1 is ENHRY and CDR2 is SYGVKD. The CDR3 totals 17 residues. MiXCR, run by TCRdb on the reads, gives a single entry per CDR3 protein. There are about 740,000 distinct CDR3 sequences in the sample; approximately 34% occur only once, and 2.8% lies in the top ten. The receptor comes from a human donor in good health (CMV status not recorded). Some clones in this sample may be carry-over from other donors' samples. The sequenced sample was PBMCs. The V and J genes are TRBV10-3 and TRBJ2-4, with 10 bases that match TRBD1. The CDR3 protein is CAISDSTSTGGSNIQYF. CDR3 bases: TGTGCCATCAGTGATTCGACTTCGACAGGGGGCAGTAACATTCAGTACTTC.